A single sample gave rise to the 20 T cell receptor beta chains below, sequenced in a study of identical twins. TCRdb redid the calling of the 5' RACE reads with MiXCR, one entry per CDR3 protein. There are roughly 720,000 distinct CDR3 sequences in the sample; about 20% occur only once, and roughly 14% lies in the top ten. These data were likewise used in another study, on T cells expressing NK-cell markers.

What was sequenced was PBMCs. The receptors here all came from a woman between 18 and 29 years old in good health.

This clonotype has a count of ten or more. This chain links TRBV3-1 with TRBJ1-2; a possible D gene is TRBD1 (5 bases). CDR1 LGHDT and CDR2 YNNKEL come from the germline V gene (reference sequence). The CDR3 consists of 17 residues. The V end was cut by 0 bases, the J end by 4 bases, with 18 bases between. The CDR3 DNA reads TGTGCCAGCAGCCAAGATTTCCTGACAGCTTTTCTCTATGGCTACACCTTC. Translating gives CASSQDFLTAFLYGYTF. Full variable domain (missing parts from reference TRBV3-1 and TRBJ1-2): DTAVSQTPKYLVTQMGNDKSIKCEQNLGHDTMYWYKQDSKKFLKIMFSYNNKELIINETVPNRFSPKSPDKAHLNLHINSLELGDSAVYFCASSQDFLTAFLYGYTFGSGTRLTVV.

This clonotype was observed a handful of times. The rearrangement links TRBV3-1 to TRBJ2-7; 7 bases line up with TRBD1. The germline gives CDR1 LGHDT, CDR2 YNNKEL (reference sequence). With 7 bases clipped from V and 3 bases from J, the junction kept 6 bases outside the gene matches. The CDR3 is 13 amino acids. This CDR3 is CASTRDSDYEQYF. In DNA form, the CDR3 reads TGTGCCAGCACTCGGGACAGCGACTACGAGCAGTACTTC.

V gene TRBV6-2 or TRBV6-3 combines with J gene TRBJ2-1; 14 bases agree with TRBD2. CDR1 MNHEY and CDR2 SVGEGT come from the germline V gene. This CDR3 comprises 17 residues. Trimming removed 5 bases from V and 0 bases from J; junction bases left unmatched: 3. DNA of the CDR3: TGTGCCAGCAGTCCGACTAGCGGGAGGGCCTCCTACAATGAGCAGTTCTTC. Protein: CASSPTSGRASYNEQFF.

The J gene is TRBJ1-1, the V gene TRBV6-1; weak D call: TRBD1 (5 bases). Germline V gene data show CDR1 as MNHNS and CDR2 as SASEGT. The CDR3 is made up of 13 amino acids. The V gene lost 7 bases and the J gene lost 8 bases, with 17 bases spanning the gap. The CDR3 nucleotides read TGTGCCAGCAATAAGGCAGGGTCCCAGGAAGCTTTCTTT. Translating it yields CASNKAGSQEAFF.

This chain joins TRBV19 and TRBJ1-2; D may be TRBD1 (5 bases). Trimming shortened V by 7 bases and J by 6 bases, and 12 bases separated the two germline ends. The length of the CDR3 is 12 residues. Germline CDR1 reads LNHDA; CDR2 reads SQIVND (reference sequence). The CDR3 bases are TGTGCCAGTAATGGAGCCAGGGATGGCTACACCTTC. Translation: CASNGARDGYTF. Full variable domain (missing parts from reference TRBV19 and TRBJ1-2): DGGITQSPKYLFRKEGQNVTLSCEQNLNHDAMYWYRQDPGQGLRLIYYSQIVNDFQKGDIAEGYSVSREKKESFPLTVTSAQKNPTAFYLCASNGARDGYTFGSGTRLTVV.

This sequence joins TRBV21-1 and TRBJ1-2; TRBD1, the D gene given by the table, was not confirmed from the DNA. TRBV21-1 is recorded as a pseudogene. The CDR3 is 19 amino acids. The CDR3 coding sequence is TGTGCCAGCAGCTCCCGGAGGGGGACAGGGTTTCCTTCCCCCTATGGCTACACCTTC. It specifies CASSSRRGTGFPSPYGYTF.

This clonotype has ten or more counts. The chain carries TRBV5-1 and TRBJ1-1, with D possibly matching TRBD1 (6 bases). Germline CDR1 reads SGHRS; CDR2 reads YFSETQ. Between the trimmed V and J ends, which lost 2 bases and 5 bases, there was a span of 13 bases. This CDR3 has 14 residues. The chain's CDR3 is CASSFFGGGTEAFF. DNA for the CDR3: TGCGCCAGCAGCTTCTTCGGAGGGGGTACTGAAGCTTTCTTT.

J is TRBJ2-3 and V is TRBV20-1; D is possibly TRBD2 (5 bases). The germline CDR1 and CDR2 sequences are DFQATT and SNEGSKA (reference sequence). The CDR3 length is 12 residues. The CDR3 bases are TGCAGAGTCGCGGGCGGCACAGATACGCAGTATTTT. Translated: CRVAGGTDTQYF.

In its sample, this clonotype was seen a few times. An end of the junction does not agree with germline; a read error may underlie this. V gene TRBV5-1 combines with J gene TRBJ2-3, with 9 bases matching TRBD2. The CDR3 totals 16 residues. CDR1 and CDR2 (germline): SGHRS, YFSETQ. DNA for the CDR3: TGCGCCAGCACCTTGCGGGAGGGACTGGGGTCAGATACGCAGTATTTT. Translated: CASTLREGLGSDTQYF.

The genes are TRBV6-5 and TRBJ1-6, with D possibly being TRBD1 (6 bases). Between the trimmed V and J ends, which lost 2 bases and 11 bases, there was a span of 13 bases. CDR1 is MNHEY and CDR2 is SVGAGI in the germline V gene. The CDR3 covers 14 residues. CDR3 sequence reads: CASSYEGGRAPLHF. CDR3 bases: TGTGCCAGCAGTTACGAGGGGGGTAGGGCACCCCTCCACTTT.

This clonotype has a handful of counts. The chain links TRBV15 to TRBJ1-3; no clear D. CDR3 size: 16 residues. Trimming took 0 bases from V and 1 from J, leaving 10 bases between them. Germline CDR1 and CDR2: LNHNV and YYDKDF (reference sequence). CDR3 amino acids: CATSRDRRFSGNTIYF. The CDR3 DNA follows: TGTGCCACCAGCAGAGATAGAAGATTTTCTGGAAACACCATATATTTT. The entire variable domain, with the rest obtained from reference TRBV15 and TRBJ1-3, is as follows: DAMVIQNPRYQVTQFGKPVTLSCSQTLNHNVMYWYQQKSSQAPKLLFHYYDKDFNNEADTPDNFQSRRPNTSFCFLDIRSPGLGDTAMYLCATSRDRRFSGNTIYFGEGSWLTVV.

This clonotype was seen a single time. The chain couples TRBV20-1 to TRBJ1-4, with no clear D. Germline values: CDR1 DFQATT, CDR2 SNEGSKA (reference sequence). Trimming stripped 2 bases from V and 4 bases from J, with 8 bases between. The CDR3 runs to 13 residues. The CDR3 spells CSARKQLNEKLFF. DNA for the CDR3: TGCAGTGCTAGAAAACAGCTTAATGAAAAACTGTTTTTT.

The sample holds a few counts of this clonotype. V gene TRBV12-5 combines with J gene TRBJ2-7; D call uncertain. CDR1 and CDR2 from the germline V gene are LGHNT and FRNRAP. The V gene lost 1 base and the J gene lost 4 bases, with 2 bases spanning the gap. CDR3 size: 11 residues. This CDR3 is CASGLAYEQYF. The CDR3 DNA sequence: TGTGCTAGTGGTTTGGCATACGAGCAGTACTTC.

The chain joins TRBV20-1 to TRBJ2-5; a weak D match, TRBD1 (7 bases). The CDR3 spans 14 residues. Trimming took off 0 bases at V and 3 bases at J, with 11 bases between the two ends. Germline loops: CDR1 DFQATT, CDR2 SNEGSKA (reference sequence). For the CDR3, the DNA is TGCAGTGCTAGAGAGGGGGGACAGAAAGAGACCCAGTACTTC. Translation gives CSAREGGQKETQYF.

The sample holds many counts of this clonotype. The chain has TRBV12-3 or TRBV12-4 and TRBJ2-3; 8 nucleotides match TRBD2. The CDR3 contains 16 residues. The J segment lost 1 base and the V segment lost 2 bases, leaving 5 bases of the junction unmatched. The CDR3 is CASSLWAGGGTDTQYF. CDR3 sequence (DNA): TGTGCCAGCAGTTTATGGGCGGGGGGAGGCACAGATACGCAGTATTTT.

The rearrangement links TRBV20-1 to TRBJ2-2; D is unresolved. Germline lookup yields CDR1 DFQATT and CDR2 SNEGSKA (reference sequence). CDR3 length: 13 amino acids. V shed 0 bases and J shed 3 bases, with 5 bases lying between them. CDR3 sequence reads: CSARDHDTGELFF. CDR3 in DNA: TGCAGTGCTAGAGATCACGACACCGGGGAGCTGTTTTTT.

V is TRBV10-3 and J is TRBJ1-4; D is perhaps TRBD1 (6 bases). This CDR3 has 14 amino acids. V was pared by 6 bases and J by 9 bases, with 17 bases between. Per the germline V gene, CDR1 is ENHRY and CDR2 is SYGVKD. The CDR3 sequence is CAIRDQGLAKKLFF. The CDR3, as DNA: TGTGCCATCAGAGATCAGGGGTTGGCAAAAAAACTGTTTTTT.

There are a few counts of this clonotype. This chain joins TRBV20-1 and TRBJ2-1; TRBD1 matches at 7 bases. Trimming cost V 3 bases and J 4 bases; bases outside gene matches: 6. Germline CDR1 and CDR2: DFQATT and SNEGSKA (reference sequence). The CDR3 has 14 residues. Here the CDR3 DNA reads TGCAGTGCTAGGCCCAGGGGGTTTTACAATGAGCAGTTCTTC. It yields the protein CSARPRGFYNEQFF.

V usage is TRBV20-1 and J usage is TRBJ1-5; 9 bases match TRBD1. The CDR3 sequence is 14 residues long. Germline V gives CDR1 DFQATT, CDR2 SNEGSKA (reference sequence). With V trimmed by 5 bases and J by 3 bases, 5 bases remained unmatched. The chain's CDR3 is CSALTGGNNQPQHF. The DNA for the CDR3 is TGCAGTGCTCTGACAGGGGGTAACAATCAGCCCCAGCATTTT.

This clonotype was seen a handful of times. V usage is TRBV6-5 and J usage is TRBJ2-1; TRBD2 matches 7 bases. The CDR3 extends over 15 amino acids. V lost 2 bases, J lost 5 bases, and 6 bases stayed unmatched. Germline CDR1 and CDR2: MNHEY and SVGAGI. CDR3 in amino acids: CASSYRSSGHNEQFF. In nucleotides, the CDR3 is TGTGCCAGCAGTTACCGGTCTAGCGGACACAATGAGCAGTTCTTC.